Below are 21 T cell receptor beta chains sequenced from a single sample in a study of early T cells in non-severe SARS-CoV-2 infection. TCRdb recomputed calls from the 5' RACE reads with MiXCR, one row per CDR3 protein. The sample consists of approximately 65,000 distinct CDR3 sequences, about 11% of them appearing once. Sample: whole blood, taken at baseline. The receptor set was obtained from an adult who was a healthcare worker with PCR-confirmed SARS-CoV-2 infection or an uninfected control (not recorded which).

A few counts support this clonotype. V is TRBV7-8 and J is TRBJ1-4, with a possible D match to TRBD1 (6 bases). The V gene's germline CDR1 is SGHVS and CDR2 FQNEAQ. This CDR3 is 15 amino acids long. The V end was cut by 2 bases, the J end by 8 bases, with 15 bases between. CDR3 amino acids: CASSLPPTRGEKLFF. The CDR3 DNA is TGTGCCAGCAGCTTACCCCCCACCAGGGGCGAAAAACTGTTTTTT.

This clonotype was counted a few times. The V gene is TRBV7-9, the J gene TRBJ1-6; 8 bases match TRBD1. Trimming cost V 4 bases and J 10 bases; bases outside gene matches: 9. This CDR3 region has 15 residues. From germline, CDR1 is SEHNR and CDR2 FQNEAQ (reference sequence). CDR3 DNA sequence: TGTGCCAGCAGCTCCGACTGGACAGGGAGCTCACCCCTCCACTTT. Translated: CASSSDWTGSSPLHF.

This chain connects TRBV12-3 or TRBV12-4 to TRBJ2-5; 7 nucleotides match TRBD1. The CDR3 runs to 15 residues. J lost 4 bases, V lost 6 bases, and 11 bases had no gene match. The CDR3 region is CASSRQGFGAETQYF. The CDR3 DNA follows: TGTGCCAGCAGCCGACAGGGCTTTGGGGCAGAGACCCAGTACTTC.

This clonotype came up a few times. The chain combines TRBV9 with TRBJ2-2; no clear D gene. Germline V gene data show CDR1 as SGDLS and CDR2 as YYNGEE. This CDR3 contains 16 residues. V was cut by 4 bases and J by 0 bases, with 13 bases left in between. Here the CDR3 DNA reads TGTGCCAGCAGCCCAGTGGGGATTGCGAACACCGGGGAGCTGTTTTTT. It specifies CASSPVGIANTGELFF.

This clonotype has a count of ten or more. The J gene is TRBJ2-5, the V gene TRBV6-1; weak D call: TRBD2 (7 bases). The CDR3 is made up of 14 amino acids. CDR1 is MNHNS, CDR2 SASEGT, per germline. The V end was cut by 5 bases, the J end by 5 bases, with 15 bases between. The CDR3 nucleotides are TGTGCCAGCAGTACCCCGGGGGGCCGCGAGACCCAGTACTTC. Translated, it gives CASSTPGGRETQYF.

V and J are TRBV30 and TRBJ1-6; the D gene is possibly TRBD1 (6 bases). This CDR3 has 14 amino acids. Germline CDR1 is GTSNPN and CDR2 is SVGIG (reference sequence). Trimming stripped 5 bases from V and 0 bases from J, with 8 bases between. Here the CDR3 DNA reads TGTGCCTGGCAAGGGGGCTCCTATAATTCACCCCTCCACTTT. Its protein product is CAWQGGSYNSPLHF.

This clonotype was seen a few times. This rearrangement joins TRBV6-6 to TRBJ2-3; D tentatively fits TRBD1 or TRBD2 (5 bases each). Germline V gene lookup returns CDR1 MNHNY and CDR2 SVGAGI (reference sequence). Trimming removed 0 bases at V and 3 bases at J, with 7 bases between. The CDR3 has 14 amino acids. The CDR3 DNA is TGTGCCAGCAGTTACTCTGGGGGTACAGATACGCAGTATTTT. This gives the protein CASSYSGGTDTQYF.

In this sample, this clonotype turned up a few times. This chain joins TRBV7-2 and TRBJ2-2; D may be TRBD2 (5 bases). Germline V gene lookup returns CDR1 SGHTA and CDR2 FQGNSA. The CDR3 is 15 residues long. V lost 3 bases and J lost 5, with 13 bases in between. CDR3 amino acids: CASSFDRGRTGELFF. CDR3 sequence (DNA): TGTGCCAGCAGCTTTGATCGGGGAAGGACCGGGGAGCTGTTTTTT.

The rearrangement uses TRBV7-9 and TRBJ1-2; D remains unclear. This CDR3 spans 16 amino acids. V dropped 1 base and J dropped 5 bases, with 17 bases sitting between them. CDR1 is SEHNR, CDR2 FQNEAQ, per germline (reference sequence). CDR3 amino acids: CASSLGSWRADYGYTF. The CDR3 coding sequence is TGTGCCAGCAGCTTAGGTTCTTGGCGGGCTGATTATGGCTACACCTTC.

The V gene is TRBV4-1, the J gene TRBJ1-1; 8 positions match TRBD1. CDR1 is MGHRA and CDR2 is YSYEKL in the germline V gene. There are 16 residues in the CDR3. Trimming at V came to 1 base and at J to 1 base, leaving 5 bases not matched to a gene. The CDR3 region is CASSQGSTGENTEAFF. CDR3 bases: TGCGCCAGCAGCCAAGGTTCGACAGGGGAGAACACTGAAGCTTTCTTT.

The V gene is TRBV4-3, the J gene TRBJ2-7; a weak D match, TRBD2 (5 bases). Germline V gene sequence: CDR1 LGHNA, CDR2 YSLEER. Trimming took off 3 bases at V and 0 bases at J, with 12 bases between the two ends. This CDR3 region has 15 residues. The CDR3 DNA reads as TGCGCCAGCAGCCAGGAGGCACTGGGCTCCTACGAGCAGTACTTC. It is translated as CASSQEALGSYEQYF.

The chain carries TRBV12-3 or TRBV12-4 and TRBJ1-5, with 7 bases aligning to TRBD1. The CDR3 loop spans 13 amino acids. V shed 5 bases, J shed 2 bases, and the junction held 0 bases outside the gene matches. CDR3 DNA: TGTGCCAGCAGTGGGACAGGCAATCAGCCCCAGCATTTT. Protein product: CASSGTGNQPQHF.

This clonotype showed up many times. The V gene is TRBV20-1, the J gene TRBJ1-2; D gene ambiguous. Germline loops: CDR1 DFQATT, CDR2 SNEGSKA (reference sequence). The CDR3 sequence is 11 residues long. V was pared by 2 bases and J by 8 bases, with 9 bases between. CDR3 DNA sequence: TGCAGTGCTAGACTCGAAGGAGGCTACACCTTC. It is translated as CSARLEGGYTF.

The J gene is TRBJ1-5, the V gene TRBV5-1; no clear D gene. CDR1 is SGHRS, CDR2 YFSETQ, per germline. CDR3 length equals 15 residues. V was shortened by 0 bases and J by 2 bases, with 9 bases between the two germline ends. The CDR3 DNA reads as TGCGCCAGCAGCTTGGATATGGGTGGCAATCAGCCCCAGCATTTT. Amino acids: CASSLDMGGNQPQHF.

This clonotype appeared a few times. The V and J genes are TRBV12-3 or TRBV12-4 and TRBJ1-1; a possible D gene is TRBD1 (6 bases). CDR3 length: 15 amino acids. Trimming left V 6 bases short and J 1 base short, with 15 bases between. CDR3 sequence: CASRAPGVENTEAFF. CDR3 coding DNA: TGTGCCAGCAGGGCACCAGGGGTGGAGAACACTGAAGCTTTCTTT.

This clonotype was found many times. The chain links TRBV12-3 or TRBV12-4 to TRBJ1-1; D possibly corresponds to TRBD1 (6 bases). With 3 bases removed from V and 5 bases from J, the gap between germline ends came to 16 bases. This CDR3 has 15 amino acids. In DNA, the CDR3 is TGTGCCAGCAGTTTCGTCAACAGGGCATCTACTGAAGCTTTCTTT. Residues: CASSFVNRASTEAFF.

This clonotype came up a few times. The CDR3 loop reads CASSSKRGGPAEAFF. The CDR3 region has the DNA TGCGCCAGCAGCTCGAAAAGGGGCGGGCCGGCTGAAGCTTTCTTT. The V and J genes are TRBV5-1 and TRBJ1-1, with D perhaps matching TRBD1 (5 bases). Germline V CDR1 and CDR2: SGHRS, YFSETQ. The ends were cut back, 3 bases at V and 6 bases at J, with 18 bases in the middle. The CDR3 is made up of 15 amino acids. Variable domain in full (rest from reference TRBV5-1 and TRBJ1-1): KAGVTQTPRYLIKTRGQQVTLSCSPISGHRSVSWYQQTPGQGLQFLFEYFSETQRNKGNFPGRFSGRQFSNSRSEMNVSTLELGDSALYLCASSSKRGGPAEAFFGQGTRLTVV.

This clonotype was observed a few times. V gene TRBV12-3 or TRBV12-4 combines with J gene TRBJ1-1, with TRBD1 matching over 7 bases. Trimming took 6 bases from V and 11 from J; bases not matched to a gene: 9. The length of the CDR3 is 12 residues. CDR3: CASSPGGVMAFF. CDR3 coding DNA: TGTGCCAGCAGCCCAGGGGGAGTTATGGCTTTCTTT.

This clonotype was counted ten times or more. This chain uses TRBV11-2 with TRBJ2-3, with no clear D. Between the trimmed V and J ends, which lost 6 bases and 3 bases, there was a span of 19 bases. The germline V gene encodes CDR1 SGHAT and CDR2 FQNNGV. There are 16 residues in the CDR3. As DNA, the CDR3 is TGTGCCAGCAGTCGCTTCGGGTCCAGAACGACAGATACGCAGTATTTT. Translation gives CASSRFGSRTTDTQYF.

The chain links TRBV14 to TRBJ2-1, with D unresolved. Looked up from germline, CDR1 is SGHDN and CDR2 is FVKESK. The length of the CDR3 is 18 residues. Trimming took off 0 bases at V and 4 bases at J, with 19 bases between the two ends. CDR3 DNA sequence: TGTGCCAGCAGCCAAGATCATCTGGCAGGTATTGGGTACAATGAGCAGTTCTTC. It specifies CASSQDHLAGIGYNEQFF.

This clonotype showed up just a few times. This chain joins TRBV18 and TRBJ1-5, with D perhaps matching TRBD1 (5 bases). The CDR3 contains 14 residues. Trimming took 0 bases from V and 4 from J, leaving 7 bases between them. Germline V gene sequence: CDR1 KGHSH, CDR2 LQKENI. CDR3 residues: CASSPPGPNQPQHF. The CDR3 DNA reads TGTGCCAGCTCACCACCGGGACCGAATCAGCCCCAGCATTTT.